These 13 T cell receptor beta chains were sequenced from one sample in a study of pediatric ulcerative colitis. Generated by immunoSEQ multiplex PCR, the TCRdb table keeps only in-frame clones and is missing some. The table includes around 61,000 clones, approximately 87% detected once. The sequenced sample was blood. These receptors came from a boy aged 5-17 years with severe ulcerative colitis.

The chain recombines TRBV5-1 with TRBJ2-7, with D perhaps TRBD2 (6 bases). Trimming removed 6 bases at V and 0 bases at J, with 13 bases between. Germline CDR1 is SGHRS and CDR2 is YFSETQ. This CDR3 contains 14 residues. The CDR3, as DNA: TGCGCCAGCACCACGGGCGGGACCTCCTACGAGCAGTACTTC. This sequence encodes CASTTGGTSYEQYF.

The chain uses TRBV10-3 and TRBJ2-2; TRBD2 matches 8 bases. The CDR3 covers 15 residues. Germline CDR1 reads ENHRY; CDR2 reads SYGVKD. V lost 0 bases, J lost 5 bases, and 2 bases stayed unmatched. CDR3 nucleotides: TGTGCCATCAGTGAGTCGGCGGGAGGAACCGGGGAGCTGTTTTTT. Protein: CAISESAGGTGELFF.

J is TRBJ2-2 and V is TRBV7-9; the D is unclear. The CDR3 runs 13 residues. Germline-derived CDR1 and CDR2 are SEHNR and FQNEAQ (reference sequence). V was clipped by 1 base and J by 4 bases, with 4 bases between them. CDR3 sequence reads: CASSLGGTGELFF. The CDR3 DNA is TGTGCCAGCAGCTTAGGAGGCACCGGGGAGCTGTTTTTT.

The chain combines TRBV14 with TRBJ1-1, with D unresolved. Germline assignment: CDR1 SGHDN and CDR2 FVKESK. Trimming shortened V by 6 bases and J by 9 bases, and 14 bases separated the two germline ends. The CDR3 contains 12 residues. DNA of the CDR3: TGTGCCAGCAGTCGGGGAGTCGAGAAAGCTTTCTTT. This translates into CASSRGVEKAFF.

The chain joins TRBV7-8 to TRBJ2-7, with D perhaps matching TRBD2 (5 bases). Germline V gene lookup returns CDR1 SGHVS and CDR2 FQNEAQ. Trimming took 5 bases from V and 2 from J, leaving 10 bases between them. CDR3 length equals 13 residues. The CDR3 loop is CASSGAVPYEQYF. The DNA of the CDR3 is TGTGCCAGCAGCGGAGCGGTGCCCTACGAGCAGTACTTC.

A single count supports this clone. The chain couples TRBV27 to TRBJ2-3, with a tentative D call TRBD2 (6 bases). CDR3 size: 15 residues. V lost 6 bases to trimming and J lost 2 bases, with 15 bases between them. Germline assignment: CDR1 MNHEY and CDR2 SMNVEV (reference sequence). This CDR3 reads CASSPGGINTDTQYF. CDR3 coding DNA: TGTGCCAGCAGCCCTGGGGGGATCAACACAGATACGCAGTATTTT.

This chain uses TRBV19 with TRBJ2-7; D unclear. CDR1 and CDR2 (germline): LNHDA, SQIVND (reference sequence). Trimming removed 6 bases from V and 2 bases from J, with 8 bases in between. The CDR3 is 12 residues long. Here the CDR3 DNA reads TGTGCCAGTAGCAGCCAGCCCTACGAGCAGTACTTC. Residues: CASSSQPYEQYF.

This clone was counted only a few times. This chain links TRBV30 with TRBJ1-1; D is unclear. CDR1 is GTSNPN, CDR2 SVGIG, per germline (reference sequence). The CDR3 extends over 13 amino acids. Trimming took off 5 bases at V and 5 bases at J, with 15 bases between the two ends. CDR3 nucleotide sequence: TGTGCCTGGGATGGACTAGAGGGAACTGAAGCTTTCTTT. It is translated as CAWDGLEGTEAFF.

In this sample, this clone turned up a few times. The rearrangement links TRBV2 to TRBJ2-7; no definite D call. The V gene lost 4 bases and the J gene lost 4 bases, with 17 bases spanning the gap. This CDR3 contains 15 residues. Looked up from germline, CDR1 is SNHLY and CDR2 is FYNNEI. The DNA of the CDR3 is TGTGCCAGCAGTGGGGATCAGGCCGCTGTTTACGAGCAGTACTTC. Translation gives CASSGDQAAVYEQYF.

This clone was observed once. The chain uses TRBV4-2 and TRBJ2-7; D unclear. Germline assignment: CDR1 LGHNA and CDR2 YNFKEQ. The CDR3 covers 16 residues. Trimming cost V 0 bases and J 4 bases, with 16 bases left between them. For the CDR3, the DNA is TGTGCCAGCAGCCAAGATCCTCCACAGAGTTCTTACGAGCAGTACTTC. This translates into CASSQDPPQSSYEQYF.

The chain joins TRBV7-3 to TRBJ2-3, with D unclear. CDR1 is SGHTA, CDR2 FQGTGA, per germline. The V end was cut by 0 bases, the J end by 6 bases, with 10 bases between. The CDR3 spans 14 residues. CDR3 DNA: TGTGCCAGCAGCTTAACGCGGACCTTTGATACGCAGTATTTT. It yields the protein CASSLTRTFDTQYF.

The rearrangement uses TRBV6-4 and TRBJ2-2; D unresolved. Germline CDR1 MRHNA, CDR2 SNTAGT. V was shortened by 2 bases and J by 2 bases, with 9 bases between the two germline ends. CDR3 length: 15 residues. This CDR3 is CASSDPGPNTGELFF. Written as DNA, the CDR3 is TGTGCCAGCAGTGACCCCGGCCCAAACACCGGGGAGCTGTTTTTT.

The CDR3 coding sequence is TGTGCTAGTGGTTTGTTTGGGAATGAGCAGTTCTTC. Its protein is CASGLFGNEQFF. This chain connects TRBV12-5 to TRBJ2-1, with D unclear. V lost 2 bases and J 7 bases, leaving 6 bases between the germline ends. The germline V gene has CDR1 LGHNT and CDR2 FRNRAP. The CDR3 is made up of 12 amino acids.